This TCR beta chain was captured by sequencing in a study of T-cell reconstitution after alpha-beta-depleted transplantation in children. Broader study findings: Several hundred expanded graft clones reportedly gave rise to the alpha-beta T cells present about two months after transplant. For some patients, TCRbeta diversity was high at day 60 because of recipient T cells and thymic progenitors that survived. T-cell counts and diversity were attributed mostly to newly produced T cells one year after transplant.

Unique molecular identifiers tagged the TCRbeta library. TCRdb reanalysed the PCR reads using MiXCR and keeps one entry per CDR3 protein. The sample lists 550,000 to 800,000 distinct CDR3 sequences, about 12% occurring once. Germline V gives CDR1 SGHTA, CDR2 FQGNSA. With 0 bases removed from V and 8 bases from J, the gap between germline ends came to 13 bases. The CDR3 contains 15 residues. This clonotype was observed many times. No antigen is known for it. The chain couples TRBV7-2 to TRBJ1-4; D not resolved. The source of this sequence is a girl under 10 years old with congenital amegakaryocytic thrombocytopenia, due to receive a stem cell transplant. The sequenced sample was PBMCs, obtained before TCRalphabeta/CD19-depleted stem cell transplant. In DNA form, the CDR3 reads TGTGCCAGCAGCTTAGCGCGGTACGGGAGGGAAAAACTGTTTTTT. Translation gives CASSLARYGREKLFF.